A single T cell receptor (beta chain) is shown here with its context. These data belong to a study of shared clonotypes between healthy human individuals. The assay was immunoSEQ multiplex PCR, and TCRdb's table has in-frame clones only and misses some. The profile covers roughly 2.5 million clones, with roughly nine tenths appearing a single time and around 0.14% taken by the ten largest. A CD45RA-negative memory subset and a CD45RA+ naive subset were separated from the CD4+ cells. The CDR3 length is 13 residues. V lost 2 bases, J lost 4 bases, and 10 bases lay in between. Per germline, CDR1 SGHDT and CDR2 YYEEEE.

The gene calls are TRBV5-6 and TRBJ2-7; tentatively, D is TRBD1 or TRBD2 (5 bases each). The receptor was isolated from a man aged 18 to 29 in good health. Sequencing was done on a sample of naive CD4+ T cells sorted from blood. Subset specified: CD45RA+ positively selected. CDR3 sequence reads: CASSFGTRYEQYF. In DNA form, the CDR3 reads TGTGCCAGCAGCTTCGGGACCCGGTACGAGCAGTACTTC.